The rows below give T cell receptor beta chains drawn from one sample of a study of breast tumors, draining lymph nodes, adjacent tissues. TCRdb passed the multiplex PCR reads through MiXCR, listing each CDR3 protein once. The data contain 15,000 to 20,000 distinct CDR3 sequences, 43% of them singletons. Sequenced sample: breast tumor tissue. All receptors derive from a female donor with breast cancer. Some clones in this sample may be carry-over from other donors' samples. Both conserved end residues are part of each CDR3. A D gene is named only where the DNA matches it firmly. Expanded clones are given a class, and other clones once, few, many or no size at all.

TGCGCCAGCAGCCACGGGACTAGCGGTTACAATGAGCAGTTCTTC | CASSHGTSGYNEQFF | many | TRBJ2-1 | TRBD2 | TRBV5-1
TGTGCCAGCAGCGTAGCTCCCACTAGCGGGAGTAACTACGAGCAGTACTTC | CASSVAPTSGSNYEQYF | many | TRBJ2-7 | TRBD2 | TRBV9
TGTGCCGTTAGGGGACTAGCGTCTTCCAATGAGCAGTTCTTC | CAVRGLASSNEQFF | many | TRBJ2-1 | TRBD2 | TRBV10-3
TGTGCCAGCAGTCAACGGACGCTGAACACTGAAGCTTTCTTT | CASSQRTLNTEAFF | - | TRBJ1-1 | - | TRBV6-2/TRBV6-3
TGTGCCAGCAGTAATTCGGGAACCCGCGGAGATACGCAGTATTTT | CASSNSGTRGDTQYF | many | TRBJ2-3 | - | TRBV9
TGTGCCACCGTACCGACGGTGAACACTGAAGCTTTCTTT | CATVPTVNTEAFF | many | TRBJ1-1 | - | TRBV7-9
TGTGCCAGCAGTGAAGGGTCCGGGGCCAACGTCCTGACTTTC | CASSEGSGANVLTF | many | TRBJ2-6 | - | TRBV6-4
TGTGCCTGGAGGAGTGGCTCCTACGAGCAGTACTTC | CAWRSGSYEQYF | many | TRBJ2-7 | - | TRBV30
TGTGCCAGCAGCGTAGCAGGGCCTTATGGCTACACCTTC | CASSVAGPYGYTF | - | TRBJ1-2 | - | TRBV9
TGCAGTGCGCGTGGGACAGGAGATAATGCAAAACTGTTTTTT | CSARGTGDNAKLFF | - | TRBJ1-4 | TRBD1 | TRBV20-1
TGTGCCAGCAGCTTGACTAGCACCCCTTACAATGAGCAGCTCTTC | CASSLTSTPYNEQLF | - | TRBJ2-1 | TRBD2 | TRBV7-3
TGTGCCAGCAGCTCAAGCCCTAGCGGGAGATTGGAGACCCAGTACTTC | CASSSSPSGRLETQYF | - | TRBJ2-5 | TRBD2 | TRBV9
TGTGCCAGCAAAGAGCCAGGGGGGGTCTATGGCTACACCTTC | CASKEPGGVYGYTF | medium-sized | TRBJ1-2 | TRBD1 | TRBV2
TGCGCCAGCAAGCTTAGGACCGGTAATGAAAAACTGTTTTTT | CASKLRTGNEKLFF | many | TRBJ1-4 | - | TRBV5-1
TGTGCCAGCAGCCGAGGGGTACGATATGGCTACACCTTC | CASSRGVRYGYTF | - | TRBJ1-2 | - | TRBV7-2
TGTGCCAGCAGTCTATCGGCCGTGGGAGATTACAATGAGCAGTTCTTC | CASSLSAVGDYNEQFF | many | TRBJ2-1 | - | TRBV6-4
TGTGCCAGCAGCCAAGCCCCAACAGGGATACTTAATTCACCCCTCCACTTT | CASSQAPTGILNSPLHF | - | TRBJ1-6 | - | TRBV6-1
TGTGCCAGCAGTCAATCACGATACGAGCAGTACTTC | CASSQSRYEQYF | - | TRBJ2-7 | - | TRBV6-2/TRBV6-3
TGTGCCAGCAGCGTAGTACACCGCACAGATACGCAGTATTTT | CASSVVHRTDTQYF | few | TRBJ2-3 | - | TRBV9
TGTGCCACCAGTAGAGGGGGAGGGGAGACCCAGTACTTC | CATSRGGGETQYF | - | TRBJ2-5 | - | TRBV24-1
TGTGCCAGCAACCGGGACGGAGCCTACGAGCAGTACTTC | CASNRDGAYEQYF | many | TRBJ2-7 | - | TRBV9
TGCAGTGCTCTCGGACAGACCAACTATGGCTACACCTTC | CSALGQTNYGYTF | - | TRBJ1-2 | - | TRBV20-1
TGTGCCAGCAGTTTGACGACGGCTAATGAGCAGTTCTTC | CASSLTTANEQFF | few | TRBJ2-1 | - | TRBV6-2/TRBV6-3
TGCAGTGCTAGGGGAGCGGGAGGGCCCCGGAATGAGCAGTTCTTC | CSARGAGGPRNEQFF | - | TRBJ2-1 | TRBD2 | TRBV20-1
TGCGCCAGCAGCTTGTCTCTGCGGGGGGGGTACAATGAGCAGTTCTTC | CASSLSLRGGYNEQFF | - | TRBJ2-1 | TRBD2 | TRBV5-1
TGCGGTGCTCCCGGGGATAGCTCCTATAATTCACCCCTCCACTTT | CGAPGDSSYNSPLHF | many | TRBJ1-6 | - | TRBV20-1
TGTGCCAGCAGCTTGATTGCTGACATGAACACTGAAGCTTTCTTT | CASSLIADMNTEAFF | - | TRBJ1-1 | - | TRBV5-4
TGTGCCAGCAGCTTATACGGGACAGGGGGCTCTGGGGCCAACGTCCTGACTTTC | CASSLYGTGGSGANVLTF | many | TRBJ2-6 | TRBD1 | TRBV7-2
TGCAGTGCTACGGACAGGGCGAGGACCTACGAGCAGTACTTC | CSATDRARTYEQYF | - | TRBJ2-7 | TRBD1 | TRBV20-1
TGCGCCAGCAGTGGAGGGGGGACTAGAGGGGAGTCCCAGTTCTTC | CASSGGGTRGESQFF | - | TRBJ2-1 | TRBD2 | TRBV10-2
TGTGCCAGCAGTCTGACTAGCGGGAGGGCCGATACGCAGTATTTT | CASSLTSGRADTQYF | - | TRBJ2-3 | TRBD2 | TRBV6-1
TGTGCCAGCAGCTCCGGACAGGGTCGCGAGCAGTACTTC | CASSSGQGREQYF | many | TRBJ2-7 | TRBD1 | TRBV7-9
TGCAGTGCTTGTCCCGGGACTAGCGGGAGGGCGGATACGCAGTATTTT | CSACPGTSGRADTQYF | - | TRBJ2-3 | TRBD2 | TRBV20-1
TGTGCCAGCAGGGGACAGGGATCGACTAATGAAAAACTGTTTTTT | CASRGQGSTNEKLFF | - | TRBJ1-4 | TRBD1 | TRBV6-1
TGTGCCAGCAGTTATCATCCGGGATCTCGGACCTACGAGCAGTACTTC | CASSYHPGSRTYEQYF | medium-sized | TRBJ2-7 | - | TRBV2
TGTGCCAGTAGTATATATCCGGACAGGGACGAGCAGTACTTC | CASSIYPDRDEQYF | - | TRBJ2-7 | TRBD1 | TRBV19
TGTGCCAGCACCGACAGGGCTAGCGGGTCTTCGGCCGGGGAGCTGTTTTTT | CASTDRASGSSAGELFF | many | TRBJ2-2 | - | TRBV6-1
TGTGCCTGGAGTGGAGGGCAGCTGAACACTGAAGCTTTCTTT | CAWSGGQLNTEAFF | few | TRBJ1-1 | - | TRBV30
TGTGTCAGCAGCTTAGTTGGGCGGGAGGTCCCCGATGCGCAGCTCTTC | CVSSLVGREVPDAQLF | once | TRBJ2-1 | TRBD2 | TRBV7-9
TGTGCCTCCTATGGGGGGGTTTACACCTTC | CASYGGVYTF | many | TRBJ1-2 | - | TRBV6-5
TGCGCCAGCAGCCAAGTGACTAGCGGGAGGGAGGAGACCCAGTACTTC | CASSQVTSGREETQYF | many | TRBJ2-5 | TRBD2 | TRBV4-1
TGTGCCAGTGGTTTGGGGACCGGGGAGCTGTTTTTT | CASGLGTGELFF | many | TRBJ2-2 | - | TRBV6-1
TGTGTCAGCAGCGTACAGGGCTATGGCTACACCTTC | CVSSVQGYGYTF | - | TRBJ1-2 | - | TRBV9
TGCAGTGCTAGTCCGGGAATATACGAGCAGTACTTC | CSASPGIYEQYF | - | TRBJ2-7 | - | TRBV20-1
TGTGCCAGCAGCGTAGGGACACAGTACTACGAGCAGTACTTC | CASSVGTQYYEQYF | - | TRBJ2-7 | - | TRBV9
TGCGCCAGCAGCTCAGGGTACGAGCACTACTTC | CASSSGYEHYF | - | TRBJ2-7 | - | TRBV11-2
TGTGCCAGCAGCCCCGTGCAGCGCTGGCAGTATTTT | CASSPVQRWQYF | many | TRBJ2-3 | - | TRBV7-9
TGTGCCACCACGGACGGGGGGCGAAACACCATATATTTT | CATTDGGRNTIYF | - | TRBJ1-3 | - | TRBV24-1
TGTGCCAGCAGTTTTACAACCGGGAGAGACTACGAGCAGTACTTC | CASSFTTGRDYEQYF | many | TRBJ2-7 | - | TRBV6-1
TGTGCCAGCAGCGAATTAGGAGGCACAGATACGCAGTATTTT | CASSELGGTDTQYF | many | TRBJ2-3 | - | TRBV9
TGTGCCAGCAGTGAAGCGAACAGGGGGCGGAATGAGCAGTTCTTC | CASSEANRGRNEQFF | - | TRBJ2-1 | TRBD1 | TRBV6-1
TGTGCCACCAGCAGAGACCGGGACAGAGCCTACGAGCAGTACTTC | CATSRDRDRAYEQYF | medium-sized | TRBJ2-7 | TRBD1 | TRBV15